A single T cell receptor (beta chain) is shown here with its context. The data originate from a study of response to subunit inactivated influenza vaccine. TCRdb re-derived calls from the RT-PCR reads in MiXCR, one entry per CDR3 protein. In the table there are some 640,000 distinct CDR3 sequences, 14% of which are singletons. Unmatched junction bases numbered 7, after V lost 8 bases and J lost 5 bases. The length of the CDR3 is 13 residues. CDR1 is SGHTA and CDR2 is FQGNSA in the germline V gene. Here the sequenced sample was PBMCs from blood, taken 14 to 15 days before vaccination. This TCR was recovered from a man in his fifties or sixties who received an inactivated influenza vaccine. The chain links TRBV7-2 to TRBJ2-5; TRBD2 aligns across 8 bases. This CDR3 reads CASHGRARETQYF. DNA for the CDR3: TGTGCCAGCCACGGGAGGGCCCGTGAGACCCAGTACTTC.